This TCR beta chain derives from a study of lymphopenia after photon versus proton radiotherapy. Study-wide results and caveats: Only patients who died were analyzed for survival; proton advantage is unproven. After lymphocyte nadir, photon-treated repertoires showed oligoclonal expansion, especially CD8+ Temra. Under photons, naive T cells and diversity fell while effector/memory populations rose.

TCRdb keeps only in-frame clones here, not all; method: immunoSEQ multiplex PCR. This table has around 59,000 clones, approximately 84% appearing once. The germline CDR1 and CDR2 sequences are KGHSH and LQKENI. The CDR3 runs 14 residues. Trimming pared 2 bases from V and 7 bases from J, leaving 14 bases between. This clone was seen a few times. The antigen remains undetermined. This sequence joins TRBV18 and TRBJ2-5; perhaps TRBD2 as D (6 bases). This TCR derives from a man aged 60-69 years with pancreatic cancer. The specimen was peripheral blood, collected from a patient treated with proton-based radiotherapy. The CDR3 loop reads CASSPDAGTRTQYF. The CDR3 DNA reads as TGTGCCAGCTCACCAGATGCTGGGACTCGGACCCAGTACTTC.